This TCR beta chain was captured by sequencing in a study of blood T cell repertoires in COVID-19. Germline V gives CDR1 SEHNR, CDR2 FQNEAQ (reference sequence). The CDR3 totals 15 residues. V shed 1 base and J shed 3 bases, with 12 bases lying between them. Sequencing was performed with immunoSEQ multiplex PCR; in TCRdb, only in-frame clones are kept and a portion is missing. The sample holds 140,000 or so clones; about 87% are singletons and the top ten take 2.5% to 3%. The clonotype comes from a human donor with COVID-19, enrolled during active disease. The donor label of this sample is uncertain. Sequencing used peripheral blood. This chain uses TRBV7-9 with TRBJ1-1; D perhaps matches TRBD1 (5 bases). The CDR3 spells CASSLGVGVDTEAFF. The CDR3, as DNA: TGTGCCAGCAGCTTAGGGGTAGGGGTGGACACTGAAGCTTTCTTT. Using reference TRBV7-9 and TRBJ1-1 for the parts outside the CDR3, the full variable domain is DTGVSQNPRHKITKRGQNVTFRCDPISEHNRLYWYRQTLGQGPEFLTYFQNEAQLEKSRLLSDRFSAERPKGSFSTLEIQRTEQGDSAMYLCASSLGVGVDTEAFFGQGTRLTVV.